This T cell receptor (beta chain) was retrieved from a study of beta chain features in type 1 diabetes. cDNA synthesis used the whole RNA isolate, giving expressed TCRB sequences. The data were produced by immunoSEQ multiplex PCR, yet TCRdb's version contains in-frame clones alone and is incomplete. The sample contains about 40,000 clones, around 49% of which appear only once. This clone was seen a handful of times. No antigen is known for it. The CDR3 loop spans 13 amino acids. Per the germline V gene, CDR1 is SGHRS and CDR2 is YFSETQ. The V and J ends lost 3 bases and 2 bases respectively, with 8 bases between them. General study findings and limits: The question of HLA type influencing TCRB rearrangement was one that remained unresolved here.

The chain uses TRBV5-1 and TRBJ1-2, with D perhaps TRBD1 (6 bases). This TCR was sampled from a woman aged 18 to 35 in good health. Specimen: central memory CD4+ T cells from blood. The CDR3, as DNA: TGCGCCAGCAGCTCAGGACAGAACTATGGCTACACCTTC. Amino acid sequence: CASSSGQNYGYTF.